What follows describes a single T cell receptor (beta chain). Its antigen is not known. This entry comes from a study of CD8 T cells in Susac syndrome. Study-level results: Regarding the TCR sequencing and HLA analysis, the study admitted that a relatively small number of individuals were involved.

High-throughput TCR beta sequencing covered peripheral CD8+ and CD4+ T cells. The patients who served as multiple sclerosis controls were treatment-naive and had stable or active relapsing-remitting disease that fulfilled the revised McDonald criteria. Random hexamers primed reverse transcription of about 0.45 to 1 ug RNA. By means of immunoSEQ multiplex PCR, TCR beta CDR3 spanning 54 Vbeta and 13 Jbeta underwent amplification. TCRdb reanalysed the immunoSEQ multiplex PCR reads using MiXCR and keeps one entry per CDR3 protein. The profile shows about 69,000 distinct CDR3 sequences, 90% to 95% of them singletons. Sequenced material: CD8+ T cells from PBMCs. This TCR was recovered from a human donor with multiple sclerosis.

CDR3 coding DNA: TGTGCCAGTAGTATCCACCAGAATCAGCCCCAGCATTTT. It encodes CASSIHQNQPQHF. The chain carries TRBV19 and TRBJ1-5; no clear D gene. The CDR3 contains 13 residues. The V and J ends lost 3 bases and 4 bases respectively, with 7 bases between them. Germline V gene data show CDR1 as LNHDA and CDR2 as SQIVND (reference sequence).